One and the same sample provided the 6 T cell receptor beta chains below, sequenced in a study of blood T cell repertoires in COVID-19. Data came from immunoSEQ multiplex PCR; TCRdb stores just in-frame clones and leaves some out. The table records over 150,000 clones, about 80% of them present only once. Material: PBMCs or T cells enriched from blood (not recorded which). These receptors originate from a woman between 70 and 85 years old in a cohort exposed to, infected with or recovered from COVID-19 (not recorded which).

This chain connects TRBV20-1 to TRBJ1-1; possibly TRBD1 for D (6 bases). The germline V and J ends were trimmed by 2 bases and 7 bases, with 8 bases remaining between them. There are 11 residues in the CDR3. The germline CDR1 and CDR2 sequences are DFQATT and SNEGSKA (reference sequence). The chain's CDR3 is CSARKQGEAFF. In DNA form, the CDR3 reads TGCAGTGCTAGAAAACAGGGTGAAGCTTTCTTT.

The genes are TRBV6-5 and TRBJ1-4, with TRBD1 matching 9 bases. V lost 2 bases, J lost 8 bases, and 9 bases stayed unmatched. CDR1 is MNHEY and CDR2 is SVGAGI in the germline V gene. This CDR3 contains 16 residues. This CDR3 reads CASSYGTGGLGEKLFF. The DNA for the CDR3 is TGTGCCAGCAGTTACGGAACAGGGGGCCTTGGCGAAAAACTGTTTTTT.

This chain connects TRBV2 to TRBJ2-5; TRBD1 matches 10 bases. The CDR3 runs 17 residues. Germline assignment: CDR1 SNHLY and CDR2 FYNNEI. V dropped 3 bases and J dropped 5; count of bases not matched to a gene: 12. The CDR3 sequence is CASSDRDRGWVGETQYF. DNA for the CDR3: TGTGCCAGCAGTGATCGGGACAGGGGTTGGGTCGGGGAGACCCAGTACTTC.

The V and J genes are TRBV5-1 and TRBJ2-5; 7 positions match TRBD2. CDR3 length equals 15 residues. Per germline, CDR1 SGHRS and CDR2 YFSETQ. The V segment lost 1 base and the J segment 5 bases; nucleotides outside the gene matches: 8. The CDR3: CASSLWASGQETQYF. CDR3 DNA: TGCGCCAGCAGCTTGTGGGCTAGCGGTCAGGAGACCCAGTACTTC.

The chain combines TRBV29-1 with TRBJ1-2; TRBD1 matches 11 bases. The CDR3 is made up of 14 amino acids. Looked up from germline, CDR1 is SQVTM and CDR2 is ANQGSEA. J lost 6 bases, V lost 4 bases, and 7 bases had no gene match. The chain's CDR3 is CSVVGQGARDGYTF. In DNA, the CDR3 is TGCAGCGTTGTCGGACAGGGGGCGAGGGATGGCTACACCTTC.

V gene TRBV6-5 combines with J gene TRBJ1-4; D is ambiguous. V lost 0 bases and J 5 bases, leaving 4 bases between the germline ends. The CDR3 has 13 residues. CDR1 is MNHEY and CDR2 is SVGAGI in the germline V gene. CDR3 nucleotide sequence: TGTGCCAGCAGTTACTCTGGCAATGAAAAACTGTTTTTT. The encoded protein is CASSYSGNEKLFF.